This entry features one T cell receptor (beta chain) sequence. This clone's antigen is unknown. Base-call qualities are not available, and no considerably larger clone is one nucleotide away. This sample was included in a study of metastatic and nonmetastatic thyroid tumors (dated by TCRdb to the early 2020s). For the wider study: Repertoires were compared across peripheral blood and tumor or nodule tissue samples from malignant and benign thyroid patients. The research as a whole found: In both blood and tumor samples, malignant tumors were reported to have significantly higher TCR beta diversity than benign nodules.

Library method: PCR. TCRdb records Illumina HiSeq 4000 as the sequencer. High-throughput sequencing was used to profile the TCR beta-chain CDR3 region of every patient. In the paper's pipeline: A classifier to discriminate distant-metastatic papillary thyroid cancer patients was built from CDR3 differences across clinicopathological groups. Repertoire diversity was assessed with the Shannon index, and tumor-blood repertoire similarity with the Morisita-Horn index. TCRdb's own reprocessing of the public reads used fastp at Q25 and MiXCR and kept productive beta chains. TCRdb, not the original authors, processed these V and J calls. The sample profile shows about 12,000 clones; 30% to 40% of them were found once. The top ten constitute less than 20% of the sample. As encoded in the germline V gene (reference sequence), CDR1 is DFQATT while CDR2 is SNEGSKA. V sheds 5 bases and J sheds 0 bases, leaving 11 bases between their ends. The CDR3 covers 14 residues, taking in both the cysteine and the phenylalanine. The only DNA kept is the CDR3, 42 bases in frame from the first base.

None of the patients had been given any treatment before thyroid surgery. Patient clinical samples collected from the early 2010s to the late 2010s were retrospectively analysed using T-cell receptor beta sequencing. The sequenced sample consisted of tumor tissue. The clonotype comes from a male donor with papillary thyroid cancer or a benign thyroid nodule (not recorded which). Some clones in this sample may be carry-over from other donors' samples. Rearrangement joined TRBV20-1 to TRBJ1-3, with TRBD1 perhaps the D gene, on 5 matching bases. The nucleotide sequence reads TGCAGTGCTTCACAGGTCCTCTCTGGAAACACCATATATTTT. The encoded protein is CSASQVLSGNTIYF.